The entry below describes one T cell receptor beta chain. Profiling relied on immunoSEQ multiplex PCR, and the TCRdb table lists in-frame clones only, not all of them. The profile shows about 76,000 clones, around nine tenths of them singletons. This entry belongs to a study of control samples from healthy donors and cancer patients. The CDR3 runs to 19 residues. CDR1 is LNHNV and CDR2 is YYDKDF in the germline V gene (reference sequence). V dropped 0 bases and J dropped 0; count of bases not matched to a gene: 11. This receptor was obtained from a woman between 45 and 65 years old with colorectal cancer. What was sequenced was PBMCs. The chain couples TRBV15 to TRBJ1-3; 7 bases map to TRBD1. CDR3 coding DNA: TGTGCCACCAGCAGAGACCCGAGGCAGGGGGTTACCTCTGGAAACACCATATATTTT. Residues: CATSRDPRQGVTSGNTIYF.